This entry lists 2 T cell receptor beta chains sequenced from one sample in a study of T-cell memory formation after mild COVID-19. TCRdb re-called the 5' RACE reads through MiXCR, storing one row per CDR3 protein. Of 200,000 to 300,000 distinct CDR3 sequences in the sample, 16% were seen once. The material sequenced was PBMCs or a T cell subset sorted from them (not recorded which). The receptor source for this set is a man aged 18 to 29 who had mild COVID-19 (a few samples of this study predate the infection). Cell type and time point are not known.

This clonotype was observed many times. The chain recombines TRBV20-1 with TRBJ1-2; a weak D match, TRBD1 (6 bases). The CDR3 totals 14 residues. Germline-derived CDR1 and CDR2 are DFQATT and SNEGSKA (reference sequence). V was pared by 6 bases and J by 0 bases, with 14 bases between. CDR3 region: CSAAQGTANYGYTF. CDR3 DNA sequence: TGCAGTGCCGCACAGGGAACGGCTAACTATGGCTACACCTTC.

This clonotype has at least ten counts. This sequence joins TRBV29-1 and TRBJ2-7; D ambiguous. The CDR3 covers 12 residues. V dropped 4 bases and J dropped 7 bases, with 14 bases sitting between them. Germline V gene lookup returns CDR1 SQVTM and CDR2 ANQGSEA. The CDR3 protein is CSVVVGTSEQYV. For the CDR3, the DNA is TGCAGCGTTGTTGTGGGAACATCGGAGCAGTACGTC.